The clone carrying this T cell receptor beta chain was observed once. Its antigen is not known. Profiled with immunoSEQ multiplex PCR; TCRdb holds only in-frame clones, not every one. This table has 120,000 or so clones, roughly nine tenths appearing once. The sample belongs to a study of T cell responses to AZD1222 COVID-19 vaccine. Study-level findings and limits: Spike-wide coverage was observed for vaccine-associated CD4 TCRs, with dominant responses at 160-218 and 743-854. The breadth and depth of Spike-specific TCRs increased once two AZD1222 doses had been given.

Trimming shortened V by 1 base and J by 6 bases, and 12 bases separated the two germline ends. Per the germline V gene, CDR1 is SEHNR and CDR2 is FQNEAQ (reference sequence). The CDR3 runs to 14 residues. V usage is TRBV7-9 and J usage is TRBJ1-2; tentative D call: TRBD1 (6 bases). The clonotype comes from an adult in good health. Sequencing used peripheral blood, obtained on day 0 of AZD1222 vaccination. CDR3 in DNA: TGTGCCAGCAGCTTAGTCCAGGGGAAAGATGGCTACACCTTC. Protein sequence: CASSLVQGKDGYTF.